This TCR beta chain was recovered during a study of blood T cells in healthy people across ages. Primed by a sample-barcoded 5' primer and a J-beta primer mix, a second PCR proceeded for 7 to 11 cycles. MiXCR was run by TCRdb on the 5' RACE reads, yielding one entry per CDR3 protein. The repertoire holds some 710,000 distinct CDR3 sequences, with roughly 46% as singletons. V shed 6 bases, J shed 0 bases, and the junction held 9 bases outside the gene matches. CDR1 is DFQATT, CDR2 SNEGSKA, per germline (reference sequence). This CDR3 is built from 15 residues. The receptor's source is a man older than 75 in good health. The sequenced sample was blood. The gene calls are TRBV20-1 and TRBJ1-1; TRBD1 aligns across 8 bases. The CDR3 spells CSARDRGLMNTEAFF. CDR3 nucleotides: TGCAGTGCCCGAGACAGGGGTCTAATGAACACTGAAGCTTTCTTT.